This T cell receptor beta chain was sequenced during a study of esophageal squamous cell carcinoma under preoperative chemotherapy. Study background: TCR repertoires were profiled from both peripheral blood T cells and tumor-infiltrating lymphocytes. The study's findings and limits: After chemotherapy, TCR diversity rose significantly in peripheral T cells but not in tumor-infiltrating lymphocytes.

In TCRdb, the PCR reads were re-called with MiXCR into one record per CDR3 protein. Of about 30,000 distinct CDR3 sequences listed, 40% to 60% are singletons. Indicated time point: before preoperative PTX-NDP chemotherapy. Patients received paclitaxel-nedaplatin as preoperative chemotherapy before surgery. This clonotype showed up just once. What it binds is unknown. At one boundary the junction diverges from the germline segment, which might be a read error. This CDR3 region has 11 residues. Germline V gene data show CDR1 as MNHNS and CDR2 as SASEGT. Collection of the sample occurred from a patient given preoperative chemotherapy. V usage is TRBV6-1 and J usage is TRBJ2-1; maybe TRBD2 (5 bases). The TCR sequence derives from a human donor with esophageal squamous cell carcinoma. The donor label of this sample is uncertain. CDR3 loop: CASTHYGELFF. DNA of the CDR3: TGTGCCAGCACCCATTACGGGGAGCTGTTTTTC.